This TCR beta chain was obtained from a study of low-dose radiotherapy and immunotherapy resistance in tumors. Background on the study: Given every two weeks, intravenous cyclophosphamide 200 mg/m2 preceded radiation and immunotherapy by one day.

First-strand cDNA used TRAV- and TRBV-specific primers, covering alpha and beta chains. The authors amplified TCRs for approximately 20 PCR cycles with a constant-region primer and a V-primer adapter. In TCRdb, the reads were re-called with MiXCR into one record per CDR3 protein. The repertoire includes about 82,000 distinct CDR3 sequences, under 20% of them detected once, and about 5.5% sits in the top ten. Time point specified: before trial treatment. Donors received a regimen that comprised nivolumab, ipilimumab, aspirin, low-dose cyclophosphamide and low-dose radiotherapy. Advanced solid tumors without tumor-infiltrating lymphocytes were required for inclusion. This clonotype has ten or more counts. The CDR3 has 12 amino acids. Germline lookup yields CDR1 LGHNA and CDR2 YSLEER. Trimming removed 2 bases from V and 10 bases from J, with 9 bases in between.

The chain combines TRBV4-3 with TRBJ2-1, with D tentatively TRBD1 or TRBD2 (5 bases each). The TCR originated in a male donor with prostate cancer. The source material was PBMCs, sampled before treatment. The CDR3 here is CASSQPGREQFF. CDR3 sequence (DNA): TGCGCCAGCAGCCAACCGGGACGCGAGCAGTTCTTC.